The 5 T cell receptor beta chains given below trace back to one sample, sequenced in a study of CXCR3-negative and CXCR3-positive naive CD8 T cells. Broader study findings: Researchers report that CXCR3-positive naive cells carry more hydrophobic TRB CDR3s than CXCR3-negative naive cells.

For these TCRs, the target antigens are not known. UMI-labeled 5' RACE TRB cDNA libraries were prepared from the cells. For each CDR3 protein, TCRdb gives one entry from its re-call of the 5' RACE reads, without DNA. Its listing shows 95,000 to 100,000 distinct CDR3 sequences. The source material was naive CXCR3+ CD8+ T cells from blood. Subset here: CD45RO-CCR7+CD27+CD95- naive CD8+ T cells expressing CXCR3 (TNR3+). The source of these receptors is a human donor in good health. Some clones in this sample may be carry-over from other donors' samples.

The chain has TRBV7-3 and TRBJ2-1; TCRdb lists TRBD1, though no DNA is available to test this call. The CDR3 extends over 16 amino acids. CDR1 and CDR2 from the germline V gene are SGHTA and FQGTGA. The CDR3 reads CASSLRPGGIYNEQFF.

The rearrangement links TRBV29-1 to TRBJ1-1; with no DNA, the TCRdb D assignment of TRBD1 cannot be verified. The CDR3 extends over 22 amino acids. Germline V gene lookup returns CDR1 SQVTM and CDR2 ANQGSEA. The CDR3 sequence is CSADPYIQRGMGPHFMNTEAFF.

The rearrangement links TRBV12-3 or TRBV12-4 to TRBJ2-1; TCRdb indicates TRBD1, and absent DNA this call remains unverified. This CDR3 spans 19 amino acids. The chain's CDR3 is CASSSMSGTGSLPYNEQFF.

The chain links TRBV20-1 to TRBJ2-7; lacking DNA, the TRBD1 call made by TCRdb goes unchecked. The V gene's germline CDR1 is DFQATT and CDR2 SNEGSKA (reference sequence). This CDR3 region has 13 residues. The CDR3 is CSAQTWTGYEQYF.

CDR3 protein: CASSLTLAGEQFF. This chain connects TRBV7-8 to TRBJ2-1. The CDR3 has 13 amino acids. Germline V gives CDR1 SGHVS, CDR2 FQNEAQ.